This T cell receptor beta chain came from a study of identical twins. The study's findings and limits: Low generation probability was overrepresented in out-of-frame alpha sequences shared by twins. The analysis was cross-sectional rather than longitudinal within donors.

This clonotype came up a few times. Its antigen is unknown. The germline V gene has CDR1 SGHRS and CDR2 YFSETQ. The CDR3 covers 13 residues. Trimming took 7 bases from V and 3 from J, leaving 14 bases between them. TCRdb re-called the 5' RACE reads with MiXCR, one entry per CDR3 protein. The sample gives 700,000 to 950,000 distinct CDR3 sequences, roughly an eighth of which show up once; 1.5% to 2% is in the top ten. These records were also assigned to another study, of yellow fever vaccine responses in identical twins. Per that study: Reportedly, twins showed a vaccine T cell response that looked partly convergent and partly personalized.

The chain carries TRBV5-1 and TRBJ2-7; D is undetermined. The TCR sequence derives from a young woman in good health. The sequenced sample was PBMCs. Here the CDR3 reads CASVKGYLYEQYV. CDR3 nucleotide sequence: TGCGCCAGCGTCAAAGGGTACCTCTACGAGCAGTACGTC.